Shown below are 9 T cell receptor beta chains from a single sample sequenced in a study of T-cell reconstitution after alpha-beta-depleted transplantation in children. Unique molecular identifiers tagged the TCRbeta library. TCRdb recomputed calls from the PCR reads with MiXCR, one row per CDR3 protein. The sample includes 600,000 or so distinct CDR3 sequences, about 21% of them seen just once. The sequences come from PBMCs, mostly from graft donor cells, collected 360 days after TCRalphabeta/CD19-depleted stem cell transplant. These receptors were obtained from a boy under three years old who had a stem cell transplant for acute myeloid leukemia, so the T cells may come from the graft donor.

The chain has TRBV25-1 and TRBJ2-2; D is unresolved. Germline lookup yields CDR1 MGHDK and CDR2 SYGVNS. The CDR3 has 13 amino acids. V dropped 4 bases and J dropped 7 bases, with 10 bases sitting between them. The CDR3 is CASSVNVDGELFF. As DNA, the CDR3 is TGTGCCAGCAGTGTAAACGTGGACGGGGAGCTGTTTTTT.

J is TRBJ2-3 and V is TRBV20-1, with 7 bases that match TRBD1. Germline V gene data show CDR1 as DFQATT and CDR2 as SNEGSKA (reference sequence). The CDR3 totals 14 residues. V lost 3 bases and J lost 1; bases outside the gene matches: 4. The CDR3 sequence is CSARGDRGTDTQYF. DNA of the CDR3: TGCAGTGCTAGGGGCGACAGGGGCACAGATACGCAGTATTTT.

This clonotype was observed a handful of times. The chain links TRBV4-1 to TRBJ2-7; TRBD1 is a possible D gene (5 bases). With 0 bases removed from V and 1 base from J, the gap between germline ends came to 7 bases. The CDR3 covers 14 residues. Germline CDR1 reads MGHRA; CDR2 reads YSYEKL. For the CDR3, the DNA is TGCGCCAGCAGCCAAGACGACAGTTCCTACGAGCAGTACGTC. Its translation: CASSQDDSSYEQYV.

The chain carries TRBV6-5 and TRBJ2-5; the match to TRBD1 covers 9 bases. The CDR3 is made up of 17 amino acids. Unmatched junction bases numbered 15, after V lost 3 bases and J lost 7 bases. CDR1 is MNHEY, CDR2 SVGAGI, per germline. The CDR3 here is CASSYGGGDRAIVTQYF. DNA of the CDR3: TGTGCCAGCAGTTATGGGGGGGGGGACAGGGCTATCGTGACCCAGTACTTC.

This clonotype was counted between two and nine times. The J gene is TRBJ2-1, the V gene TRBV7-7, with TRBD2 as a possible D gene (6 bases). V was trimmed by 2 bases and J by 2 bases, leaving 13 bases between them. The CDR3 runs 16 residues. Germline V CDR1 and CDR2: SSHAT, FNYEAQ (reference sequence). CDR3 sequence reads: CASSLSVGRPYNEQFF. The CDR3 DNA reads as TGTGCCAGCAGCTTATCGGTCGGGAGACCCTACAATGAGCAGTTCTTC.

CDR3 nucleotides: TGTGCCATCAGTGAGTCGACCGCCCCAGACTCGGATAACACCGGGGAGCTGTTTTTT. Translating it yields CAISESTAPDSDNTGELFF. V usage is TRBV10-3 and J usage is TRBJ2-2; no clear D. Germline CDR1 is ENHRY and CDR2 is SYGVKD. The CDR3 spans 19 residues. Trimming removed 0 bases at V and 2 bases at J, with 19 bases between.

The table lists this clonotype with a few counts. This sequence joins TRBV20-1 and TRBJ2-7; TRBD1 aligns across 9 bases. CDR3 length: 13 amino acids. With 5 bases clipped from V and 4 bases from J, the junction kept 6 bases outside the gene matches. CDR1 DFQATT and CDR2 SNEGSKA come from the germline V gene (reference sequence). The CDR3 nucleotides read TGCAGTGCTGGGGGGACAGGGTTGTACGAGCAGTACTTC. It yields the protein CSAGGTGLYEQYF.

There are a few counts of this clonotype. This chain connects TRBV12-3 or TRBV12-4 to TRBJ2-3, with D unresolved. Deletions cut 2 bases from V and 2 bases from J, with 8 bases between. The CDR3 is 14 residues long. CDR3 in amino acids: CASSLRAYTDTQYF. CDR3 DNA sequence: TGTGCCAGCAGTTTAAGGGCCTACACAGATACGCAGTATTTT.

CDR3 nucleotides: TGCAGCGTTGCCGGGACACTGAACACTGAAGCTTTCTTT. As protein: CSVAGTLNTEAFF. This sequence joins TRBV29-1 and TRBJ1-1, with a tentative D call TRBD1 (6 bases). Trimming left V 4 bases short and J 0 bases short, with 9 bases between. This CDR3 has 13 residues. Germline V gene data show CDR1 as SQVTM and CDR2 as ANQGSEA.